The 14 T cell receptor beta chains in this list originate from one sample, sequenced in a study of radiotherapy plus CTLA-4 blockade in lung cancer. Sequencing used immunoSEQ multiplex PCR; TCRdb keeps in-frame clones, though not all of them. The sample has 25,000 to 35,000 clones, less than 75% seen once. The starting material was peripheral blood, obtained from a patient treated with radiotherapy plus ipilimumab. Receptors originate from a human donor with non-small cell lung cancer whose response to radiotherapy plus ipilimumab could not be evaluated.

This rearrangement joins TRBV5-1 to TRBJ2-5; 13 bases map to TRBD2. Germline V lookup: CDR1 SGHRS, CDR2 YFSETQ. Trimming cost V 4 bases and J 5 bases; bases outside gene matches: 5. The CDR3 is 15 amino acids. The CDR3 reads CASSGGLAGSETQYF. DNA for the CDR3: TGCGCCAGCAGCGGGGGACTAGCGGGAAGTGAGACCCAGTACTTC.

In DNA, the CDR3 is TGTGCCAGCAGCCCCAACCGGGTGGGCGAGCAGTACTTC. This gives the protein CASSPNRVGEQYF. The chain combines TRBV7-8 with TRBJ2-7; no firm D call. The germline gives CDR1 SGHVS, CDR2 FQNEAQ. V was pared by 5 bases and J by 6 bases, with 14 bases between. The CDR3 loop spans 13 amino acids.

A single count supports this clone. CDR3 DNA: TGTGCCAGCAGTGTCACCGGGACAGGGGTAGGACAGCCCCAGCATTTT. Its protein is CASSVTGTGVGQPQHF. V gene TRBV6-1 combines with J gene TRBJ1-5; TRBD1 aligns across 10 bases. This CDR3 is 16 amino acids long. Germline CDR1 MNHNS, CDR2 SASEGT. The V gene end was trimmed by 4 bases and the J gene end by 7 bases; junction bases not matched to a gene: 10.

The chain is built from TRBV7-8 and TRBJ2-3; 13 bases line up with TRBD2. V shed 6 bases and J 5 bases; nucleotides not matched to a gene: 5. Germline V gene sequence: CDR1 SGHVS, CDR2 FQNEAQ. The CDR3 totals 15 residues. The CDR3 DNA is TGTGCCAGCAGGTTGGGACTAGCGGGATTAGATACGCAGTATTTT. Protein sequence: CASRLGLAGLDTQYF.

This clone came up once. V is TRBV6-5 and J is TRBJ2-1; unclear D gene. Trimming removed 0 bases from V and 6 bases from J, with 3 bases in between. The V gene's germline CDR1 is MNHEY and CDR2 SVGAGI. CDR3 size: 12 residues. This CDR3 is CASSYSANEQFF. The CDR3 region has the DNA TGTGCCAGCAGTTACTCGGCCAATGAGCAGTTCTTC.

This clone was counted a few times. The chain is built from TRBV5-5 and TRBJ2-7, with 12 bases fitting TRBD2. The CDR3 is 16 amino acids. J gave up 4 bases and V 0 bases, and 5 bases lay outside the gene matches. CDR1 and CDR2 from the germline V gene are SGHKS and YYEKEE (reference sequence). The CDR3 loop reads CASSLAPLAGGYEQYF. CDR3 DNA: TGTGCCAGCAGCTTGGCGCCGCTAGCGGGAGGGTACGAGCAGTACTTC.

The chain uses TRBV5-1 and TRBJ1-5; 8 bases align to TRBD1. The V and J ends lost 3 bases and 7 bases, in that order; junction bases with no gene match: 9. Germline CDR1 is SGHRS and CDR2 is YFSETQ. The CDR3 is 15 amino acids. The CDR3, as DNA: TGCGCCAGCAGCTCAGGGGGCGGTGCAGGGCAGCCCCAGCATTTT. Its translation: CASSSGGGAGQPQHF. Full variable domain (remainder filled in from reference TRBV5-1 and TRBJ1-5): KAGVTQTPRYLIKTRGQQVTLSCSPISGHRSVSWYQQTPGQGLQFLFEYFSETQRNKGNFPGRFSGRQFSNSRSEMNVSTLELGDSALYLCASSSGGGAGQPQHFGDGTRLSIL.

The rearrangement uses TRBV27 and TRBJ2-5; 11 nucleotides align to TRBD1. This CDR3 region has 13 residues. J gave up 5 bases and V 6 bases, and 2 bases lay outside the gene matches. CDR1 and CDR2 (germline): MNHEY, SMNVEV (reference sequence). CDR3 in amino acids: CASSRDRGETQYF. CDR3 coding DNA: TGTGCCAGCAGCCGGGACAGGGGGGAGACCCAGTACTTC.

Only a few counts were recorded for this clone. The chain uses TRBV6-5 and TRBJ2-1; D might be TRBD2 (5 bases). In germline, CDR1 is MNHEY, CDR2 SVGAGI. This CDR3 contains 15 residues. V was clipped by 5 bases and J by 8 bases, with 19 bases between them. The chain's CDR3 is CASSLSRGASDEQFF. The CDR3 DNA reads TGTGCCAGCAGTCTCAGCCGGGGAGCCAGCGATGAGCAGTTCTTC.

For the CDR3, the DNA is TGCGCCAGCAGCTTGTCCCTAGCGGGAGGGACCGGGGAGCTGTTTTTT. Its translation is CASSLSLAGGTGELFF. V gene TRBV5-1 combines with J gene TRBJ2-2; 12 nucleotides line up with TRBD2. CDR3 length: 16 residues. With 1 base clipped from V and 5 bases from J, the junction kept 3 bases outside the gene matches. Germline V CDR1 and CDR2: SGHRS, YFSETQ.

This clone was recorded only once. As DNA, the CDR3 is TGTGCCAGCAGCATATTGAACAGGGGACGAGTGGAGCAGTACTTC. Translated: CASSILNRGRVEQYF. The chain combines TRBV7-2 with TRBJ2-7, with 7 nucleotides matching TRBD1. Germline V gene data show CDR1 as SGHTA and CDR2 as FQGNSA. V lost 5 bases, J lost 7 bases, and 14 bases stayed unmatched. The CDR3 length is 15 residues.

The rearrangement joins TRBV2 to TRBJ1-5; TRBD1 might be the D (6 bases). CDR3 length equals 14 residues. From germline, CDR1 is SNHLY and CDR2 FYNNEI. The V gene lost 6 bases and the J gene lost 0 bases, with 9 bases spanning the gap. The chain's CDR3 is CASRDSYSNQPQHF. DNA for the CDR3: TGTGCCAGCAGGGACAGTTATAGCAATCAGCCCCAGCATTTT.

The chain links TRBV5-1 to TRBJ1-2; TRBD1 matches at 7 bases. V lost 3 bases and J lost 8; bases outside the gene matches: 10. Germline V CDR1 and CDR2: SGHRS, YFSETQ. This CDR3 region has 14 residues. Here the CDR3 DNA reads TGCGCCAGCAGCTCGCAGGGGGTATCGGGGGGCTACACCTTC. Translating it yields CASSSQGVSGGYTF.

The chain recombines TRBV30 with TRBJ1-5; D possibly corresponds to TRBD1 (5 bases). V dropped 8 bases and J dropped 5 bases, with 7 bases sitting between them. The CDR3 is 10 amino acids. CDR1 GTSNPN and CDR2 SVGIG come from the germline V gene (reference sequence). The CDR3 coding sequence is TGTGCCGCGGGGGATCAGCCCCAGCATTTT. This translates into CAAGDQPQHF.